This T cell receptor beta chain comes out of a study of blood T cell repertoires in COVID-19. At the level of the study: Donors in the United States, Italy and Spain gave samples during acute or convalescent COVID-19. T cells, B-cell-depleted T cells, or PBMCs supplied cDNA or gDNA.

This clone was seen only a few times. Germline V CDR1 and CDR2: SGHDN, FVKESK. V gave up 0 bases and J gave up 4 bases, with 18 bases separating them. CDR3 length: 17 residues. Profiled with immunoSEQ multiplex PCR; TCRdb holds only in-frame clones, not every one. Counted here are 100,000 to 150,000 clones, 80% to 90% occurring once; the ten biggest clones make up around 30%. The sample comprised peripheral blood. The clonotype was recovered from a man between 65 and 79 years old with active or convalescent COVID-19. The V gene is TRBV14, the J gene TRBJ2-5; D possibly corresponds to TRBD2 (6 bases). In nucleotides, the CDR3 is TGTGCCAGCAGCCAAGATTCCCGGGGGAAGAGGAGAGAGACCCAGTACTTC. This sequence encodes CASSQDSRGKRRETQYF.